These 4 T cell receptor beta chains were sequenced from one sample in a study of shared clonotypes between healthy human individuals. CD8 cells regarded as naive lacked CD45RO, were positively chosen for CCR7, and omitted terminally differentiated effector memory CD45RA+ cells. Sequenced by immunoSEQ multiplex PCR; TCRdb stores in-frame clones only, minus some. The sample yields under 700,000 clones, around 96% seen once. The source material was naive CD8+ T cells sorted from blood. The receptors were sampled from a woman between 25 and 40 years old in good health.

The chain joins TRBV2 to TRBJ2-7, with D perhaps TRBD2 (6 bases). V lost 1 base to trimming and J lost 0 bases, with 16 bases between them. In germline, CDR1 is SNHLY, CDR2 FYNNEI. The CDR3 spans 17 residues. The CDR3 is CASSEVPASVSSYEQYF. In DNA form, the CDR3 reads TGTGCCAGCAGTGAAGTCCCCGCTAGCGTAAGCTCCTACGAGCAGTACTTC.

A note on this clone: Other DNA sequences in the sample encode the same CDR3. The chain has TRBV27 and TRBJ1-1, with no clear D. V lost 0 bases to trimming and J lost 4 bases, with 9 bases between them. CDR1 is MNHEY, CDR2 SMNVEV, per germline (reference sequence). This CDR3 contains 14 residues. This chain's CDR3 is CASSLSGVGTEAFF. The CDR3 DNA is TGTGCCAGCAGTTTATCAGGAGTCGGCACTGAAGCTTTCTTT.

The chain links TRBV19 to TRBJ2-6; D gene ambiguous. V lost 5 bases to trimming and J lost 2 bases, with 22 bases between them. This CDR3 spans 19 amino acids. In germline, CDR1 is LNHDA, CDR2 SQIVND (reference sequence). The chain's CDR3 is CASSSTGYPTLAGANVLTF. As DNA, the CDR3 is TGTGCCAGTAGTTCGACGGGCTACCCCACTCTAGCTGGGGCCAACGTCCTGACTTTC.

The chain carries TRBV7-6 and TRBJ1-2; 10 bases are a match to TRBD1. This CDR3 is built from 15 residues. Germline-derived CDR1 and CDR2 are SGHVS and FNYEAQ. V was pared by 4 bases and J by 2 bases, with 4 bases of the junction left unmatched. CDR3 sequence reads: CASSSGQGLNYGYTF. As DNA, the CDR3 is TGTGCCAGCAGCTCGGGACAGGGGCTAAACTATGGCTACACCTTC.